Reported below is one T cell receptor beta chain. Its antigen has not been determined. Qualities for individual bases were not recorded, and no much larger clone is one base off. This entry comes from a study of T cell responses to AZD1222 COVID-19 vaccine (dated by TCRdb to the early 2020s). General notes on the study: TCR sequencing covered fewer than 250 trial participants: about 210 given two doses of AZD1222 and 26 given two doses of MenACWY control vaccine. Trial participants were enrolled into age subgroups of 18-55, 56-69 and 70-plus years, which contained about 150, 28 and 57 TCR-sequenced participants, respectively. The research as a whole found: Spike-specific TCR breadth and depth rose significantly after two AZD1222 doses compared with day 0 and with MenACWY recipients. The vaccine-associated CD4 TCRs covered the entire spike protein, and the dominant responses fell in regions 160-218 and 743-854. In the small 56-69-year group, the increase in depth fell short of significance, most likely because of low power. Conclusions about previously exposed vaccinees were limited because only six AZD1222 recipients were SARS-CoV-2 seropositive at baseline. Participants were mostly white British, with more females than males. The authors suggested clonal diversity may have been underestimated. Because no samples from the day 14 peak response were available, repertoires could be characterized only after the peak T cell response. Reportedly, almost half of the unique spike-specific TCRs recognized epitopes lying outside the regions that are mutated in the B.1.351 and B.1.1.7 variants.

At the junction V is shortened by 3 bases and J by 9 bases, with 18 bases in between. Its CDR3 holds 16 amino acids, cysteine through phenylalanine. CDR3 DNA only is kept here, 48 bases in frame from base 1. According to the germline V gene, CDR1 reads KGHSH and CDR2 reads LQKENI. The time point tag for this specimen amounts to: about 28 days (+/-7) after the second vaccine dose. AZD1222 recipients whose second dose came at about 4 weeks and those whose second dose came at about 12 weeks were combined into one group, since spike-specific TCR depth and breadth did not differ between the two schedules. Samples from vaccinated people were obtained from the UK trials COV001 and COV002, which included a single-blind randomized controlled phase 2/3 trial of AZD1222 (ChAdOx1 nCoV-19) in healthy adults. For TCRbeta chain sequencing, PBMC samples from trial participants were taken at day 0 and at day 28 after the second dose.

The CDR3 regions of human TCRbeta chains were analyzed by immunosequencing. The authors' pipeline ran thus. Repertoire TCRs were matched against a reference library of SARS-CoV-2-specific TCRs generated with the MIRA antigen-specificity platform. Breadth meant the fraction of unique TCRs that were SARS-CoV-2-associated, whereas depth meant the fraction of total T cells that were SARS-CoV-2-associated. Using the MIRA data, each spike-specific TCR was mapped to the spike region that the TCR reacts to and placed in a CD4 or CD8 class. Log10-transformed breadth and depth values were compared by one-way ANOVA with Sidak's multiple comparisons tests. TCRdb holds this immuneACCESS table with in-frame rearrangements only. Some clones are missing; in checked studies, unresolved V genes explain under half, and the rest has no known cause. V, J and clone size are those of that table, while D and trimming were read from the DNA. The sample table holds about 80,000 clones, of which approximately 85% were seen once. The top ten clonotypes cover 3.4% of the sample.

The specimen was peripheral blood, collected 28 days after the second AZD1222 dose. This sequence was found in an adult who received the AZD1222 COVID-19 vaccine. The chain employs TRBV18 and TRBJ1-6; there is no confident call for the D gene. The CDR3 region: CASSPRLATVGSPLHF. The sequenced DNA: TGTGCCAGCTCACCCCGGCTCGCTACGGTGGGTTCACCCCTCCACTTT.